Included here is one T cell receptor beta chain sequence, with context. Its antigen is still unknown. No per-base quality is available; no much larger clone lies one base away. These data belong to a study of OX40 agonist ivuxolimab in advanced cancers. Regarding the study in general: Ivuxolimab was an agonistic, fully human IgG2 monoclonal antibody directed against OX40 (CD134), a costimulatory receptor. In the dose-escalation cohort, approximately 82% of patients were male, and the mean age was approximately 60 years with a range of roughly 23 to 79. Intravenous ivuxolimab was administered to patients every 2 weeks at six dose levels: 0.01, 0.1, 0.3, 1.5, 3 and 10 mg/kg. Among the approximately 50 dose-escalation patients, about 20 had hepatocellular carcinoma, around 15 melanoma, 9 renal cell carcinoma and 9 head and neck cancer. The monotherapy dose-escalation portion (N of about 47 patients) of the phase I ivuxolimab trial is reported in the paper. Three dose-escalation patients achieved partial responses, one with hepatocellular carcinoma and two with cutaneous melanoma. Patients were allowed to have had prior anti-PD-1, anti-PD-L1 or anti-CTLA-4 therapy, and 40% of the dose-escalation patients had been treated with checkpoint inhibitors. The purpose of peripheral TCRbeta sequencing was to test whether ivuxolimab changed TCR sequence diversity and led to clonal T-cell expansion. The paper's findings and limits, for the study overall: On average, CD8+ T cells showed more expanded clones than CD4+ T cells after ivuxolimab. At doses of 0.1 to 3.0 mg/kg, clonal expansion of both CD4+ and CD8+ T cells in blood was seen between baseline and week 6. Low levels of normalized T-cell clonal expansion were also seen in some nonresponding patients. In partial responders in the 0.1-3.0 mg/kg groups, normalized peripheral clonal expansion was found to be among the lowest, especially among CD8+ T cells. The antigen specificity of the peripheral T cells that underwent clonal expansion was not determined.

To sequence the TCRbeta CDR3 region, genomic DNA was isolated from the sorted cells. TCRbeta CDR3 regions were sequenced using the immunoSEQ Assay. TCRdb provides this immuneACCESS table in a form limited to in-frame rearrangements. Some clones are lacking; in checked studies, under half of them reflect an unresolved V gene, and why the rest are absent is not known. This sample has around 40,000 clones in its table, and 80% of those were observed once. Jointly, the top ten make up about 4% of the sample. Patients with autoimmune disease history or receiving systemic immunosuppression were excluded from the trial. Peripheral blood for TCR sequencing was drawn from every dose cohort at baseline, at cycle 4 day 1 and at cycle 7 day 1. The samples were drawn from a first-in-human, open-label, multicenter phase I dose-escalation trial of ivuxolimab. Adults with locally advanced or metastatic melanoma, renal cell carcinoma, hepatocellular carcinoma or head and neck squamous cell carcinoma were enrolled in the trial. Before TCR sequencing, CD4+ T cells and CD8+ T cells from peripheral blood were sorted into separate populations.

V loses 2 bases at its end and J loses 6 bases; junction bases beyond the gene matches: 8. In the germline V gene, CDR1 corresponds to SGHRS and CDR2 to YFSETQ. The CDR3 runs 15 residues from the cysteine to the phenylalanine. CDR3 DNA only is kept here, 45 bases in frame from base 1. The sequence joins TRBV5-1 to TRBJ1-2, with 9 junctional bases fitting TRBD1. The input for sequencing was CD4+ or CD8+ T cells sorted from blood, taken in a trial of the OX40 agonist ivuxolimab. The source of this sequence is an adult with an advanced solid tumor such as melanoma, head and neck, liver or kidney cancer. The CDR3 is CASSFAGTGMDGYTF. The sequenced DNA: TGCGCCAGCAGCTTCGCCGGGACAGGGATGGATGGCTACACCTTC.